The entry below gives a single T cell receptor (beta chain) sequence along with its context. The sample comes from a study of shared clonotypes between healthy human individuals. The CDR3 length is 12 residues. Trimming cost V 2 bases and J 10 bases; bases outside gene matches: 1. Per germline, CDR1 LNHNV and CDR2 YYDKDF (reference sequence). Assay used: immunoSEQ multiplex PCR; TCRdb lists only in-frame clones, some missing. In the table there are 450,000 or so clones, 70% to 80% of which are singletons. The chain employs TRBV15 and TRBJ1-4, with 7 bases identical to TRBD1. The clonotype was recovered from a woman between 40 and 55 years old in good health. Some clones in this sample may be carry-over from other donors' samples. The sequenced material came from PBMCs. The CDR3 DNA reads TGTGCCACCAGCAGACAGGGGGGAAAACTGTTTTTT. This gives the protein CATSRQGGKLFF.